This is a list of T cell receptor beta chains from one sample in a study of cytomegalovirus exposure and HLA in healthy donors. Here immunoSEQ multiplex PCR was the method, and the copy in TCRdb shows in-frame clones only, minus some. The sample consists of more than 110,000 clones, roughly 77% of them appearing once. The sequencing sample was made of PBMCs. The receptors stem from a man aged 30 to 39 in good health and CMV-seronegative. CDR3s include the opening cysteine and the closing phenylalanine or tryptophan. The D gene is left open where the match is weak. The size field is filled for only some rows; it gives once, few, many or a size class.

D	V	J	size	DNA	CDR3
TRBD1	TRBV2	TRBJ1-4	NA	TGTGCCAGCAGCTTACAGGGGCTGGGTGAAAAACTGTTTTTT	CASSLQGLGEKLFF
NA	TRBV2	TRBJ2-7	NA	TGTGCCAGCAGTGACTGGGGGCACGTCTACGAGCAGTACTTC	CASSDWGHVYEQYF
TRBD2	TRBV2	TRBJ2-5	NA	TGTGCCAGCGGCCGGGGGGGAATCCAAGAGACCCAGTACTTC	CASGRGGIQETQYF
TRBD2	TRBV6-1	TRBJ2-1	NA	TGTGCCAGCAGTGAACTTTACAGGACTAGCGGTACTTACAATGAGCAGTTCTTC	CASSELYRTSGTYNEQFF
TRBD2	TRBV7-9	TRBJ2-5	NA	TGTGCCAGCAGCTCAAATAGACTAGCGGGGGGCCGGGAGACCCAGTACTTC	CASSSNRLAGGRETQYF
NA	TRBV5-1	TRBJ2-7	NA	TGCGCCAGCAGCCCGAGGGCGGCATCCGACGAGCAGTACTTC	CASSPRAASDEQYF
NA	TRBV6-6	TRBJ1-2	NA	TGTGCCAGCAGCTCTCAGGTCTATGGCTACACCTTC	CASSSQVYGYTF
NA	TRBV9	TRBJ2-5	NA	TGTGCCAGCAGCGTGCAAGGGGTCATACAAGAGACCCAGTACTTC	CASSVQGVIQETQYF
NA	TRBV29-1	TRBJ1-2	NA	TGCAGCGTTGGACACCCGGGACAAGACTATGGCTACACCTTC	CSVGHPGQDYGYTF
TRBD2	TRBV7-8	TRBJ2-7	NA	TGTGCCAGCAGCCCACTCGGCAGCGGGGGCTACGAGCAGTACTTC	CASSPLGSGGYEQYF
TRBD2	TRBV27	TRBJ2-7	NA	TGTGCCAGCAGTTTTGAACTAGCGGGAGTTCCCTACGAGCAGTACTTC	CASSFELAGVPYEQYF
NA	TRBV5-1	TRBJ2-5	NA	TGCGCCAGCAGCTTAGGACTCGCGGGGACAGAGACCCAGTACTTC	CASSLGLAGTETQYF
NA	TRBV2	TRBJ1-5	NA	TGTGCCAGCAGTGCCGAGGATCAGCCCCAGCATTTT	CASSAEDQPQHF
TRBD1	TRBV29-1	TRBJ2-2	NA	TGCAGCGTAATGGGACAGGGATCTTGGGAGCTGTTTTTT	CSVMGQGSWELFF
NA	TRBV5-6	TRBJ2-7	NA	TGTGCCAGCAGCTTGGACAGTTCCGAGCAGTACTTC	CASSLDSSEQYF
NA	TRBV6-6	TRBJ1-5	NA	TGTGCCAGCAGTCGCCGACACACCAGTACCAATCAGCCCCAGCATTTT	CASSRRHTSTNQPQHF
NA	TRBV7-6	TRBJ1-1	NA	TGTGCCAGCAGCCCTCCGGGTCCTATGGCTTTCTTT	CASSPPGPMAFF
NA	TRBV2	TRBJ1-2	NA	TGTGCCAGCAGGAAGGACAGTAGTAACTATGGCTACACCTTC	CASRKDSSNYGYTF
TRBD1	TRBV28	TRBJ1-4	NA	TGTGCCAGCAGTTTAAGGGGGCCTGAGGGAAAACTGTTTTTT	CASSLRGPEGKLFF
TRBD1	TRBV11-1	TRBJ1-4	NA	TGTGCCAGCAGGAAAACAGGGGGTTCGAATGAAAAACTGTTTTTT	CASRKTGGSNEKLFF
TRBD1	TRBV9	TRBJ1-2	once	TGTGCCAGCAGCGTAGACCCTACGGACAGGGACACCTTC	CASSVDPTDRDTF
TRBD1	TRBV5-1	TRBJ2-5	once	TGCGCCAGCAGCCCGGGACAGGCCCGGGGTCAAGAGACCCAGTACTTC	CASSPGQARGQETQYF
NA	TRBV11-3	TRBJ2-7	NA	TGTGCCAGCAGCCACGGGGGTCGGGGCGAGCAGTACTTC	CASSHGGRGEQYF